This record covers a single TCR beta chain. What it binds is not known. Looked up from germline, CDR1 is SEHNR and CDR2 is FQNEAQ (reference sequence). The CDR3 loop spans 16 amino acids. The V end was cut by 6 bases, the J end by 0 bases, with 12 bases between. This record belongs to a study of cytomegalovirus exposure and HLA in healthy donors. Study in general: The use of the same platform for the approximately 110 validation repertoires and the roughly 670 first-cohort repertoires was reported by a later analysis.

Findings and caveats of the study: It was reported that the classifier diagnosed cytomegalovirus status with high specificity and sensitivity in both the original and validation cohorts. Cytomegalovirus-associated status was assigned to roughly 160 TCR beta chains.

Assay used: immunoSEQ multiplex PCR; TCRdb lists only in-frame clones, some missing. The data show over 150,000 clones, about 90% seen once. The clonotype comes from a woman under 30 in good health and CMV-seropositive. Source material: PBMCs. The rearrangement joins TRBV7-9 to TRBJ2-6, with D maybe TRBD1 (6 bases). The CDR3: CASREDSLSGANVLTF. CDR3 nucleotides: TGTGCCAGCAGGGAGGACAGTCTCTCTGGGGCCAACGTCCTGACTTTC.